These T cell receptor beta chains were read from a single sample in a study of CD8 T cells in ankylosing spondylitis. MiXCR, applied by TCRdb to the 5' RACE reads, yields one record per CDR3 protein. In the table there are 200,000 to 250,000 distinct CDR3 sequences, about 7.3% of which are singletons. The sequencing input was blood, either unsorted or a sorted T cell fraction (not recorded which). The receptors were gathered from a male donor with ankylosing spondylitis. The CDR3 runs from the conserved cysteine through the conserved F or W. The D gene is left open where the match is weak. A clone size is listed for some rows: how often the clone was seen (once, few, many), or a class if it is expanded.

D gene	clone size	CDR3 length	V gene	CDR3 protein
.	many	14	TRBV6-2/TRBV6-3	CASSALPSLGEQYF
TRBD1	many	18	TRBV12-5	CASGLFWLDRETQETQYF
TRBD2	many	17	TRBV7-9	CASILGTTGSGANVLTF
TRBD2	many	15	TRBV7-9	CASSFPGSGGYEQYF
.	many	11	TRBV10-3	CATLFGYEQYF
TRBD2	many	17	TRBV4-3	CASSQDRGGLSSYEQYF
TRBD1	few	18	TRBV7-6	CASSLEQGATFSNTEAFF
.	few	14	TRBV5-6	CASSLSGPGYEQYF
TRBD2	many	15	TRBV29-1	CSGVAGGARTDTQYF
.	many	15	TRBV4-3	CASSLRGGARNEQFF
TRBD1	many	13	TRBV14	CASSPGQPGEQYF
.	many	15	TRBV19	CASSTTRLGTGELFF
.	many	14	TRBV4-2	CASSQDREGLEAFF
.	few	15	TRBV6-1	CASSEYMGHSYEQYF
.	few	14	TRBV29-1	CSVGLARIYNEQFF
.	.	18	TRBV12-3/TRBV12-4	CASSFPGQPGGSTDTQYF
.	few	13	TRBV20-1	CSASGTADQPQHF
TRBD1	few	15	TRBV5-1	CASSVHRGPNSPLHF
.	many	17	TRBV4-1	CASSQGLPGPYNEKLFF
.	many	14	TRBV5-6	CASSLETGGYEQYF
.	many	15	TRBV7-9	CASSLGFASSDTQYF
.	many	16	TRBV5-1	CASSLATAGAYNEQFF
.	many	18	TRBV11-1	CASSQSSTGTASNQPQHF
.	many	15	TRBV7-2	CASSLGRRVWDTQYF
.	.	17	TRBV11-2	CASSLSTRYSSYNEQFF
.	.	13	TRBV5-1	CASSLLLGSEQYF
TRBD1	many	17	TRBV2	CASAISRDRAYTGELFF
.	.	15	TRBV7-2	CASSPLAVFTDTQYF
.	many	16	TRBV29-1	CSVEGGGRGSYNEQFF
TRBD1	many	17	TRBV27	CASSLRVTGEYQETQYF
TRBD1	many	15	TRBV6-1	CASSPQGEDNQPQHF
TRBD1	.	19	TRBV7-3	CASSLGQGAVSSGANVLTF
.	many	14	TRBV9	CASSVGTSYTEAFF
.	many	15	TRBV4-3	CASSQGSHNTGELFF
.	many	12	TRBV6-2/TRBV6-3	CASSGGSNEQFF
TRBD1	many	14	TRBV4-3	CASSPWTGSYEQYF